These 12 T cell receptor beta chains came from one sample sequenced in a study of T cell repertoires in cytomegalovirus infection. TCRdb reanalysed the reads using MiXCR and keeps one entry per CDR3 protein. Of approximately 500,000 distinct CDR3 sequences detected, approximately 17% appear once; the ten largest clones hold under 30%. The specimen sequenced was CD8+ T cells from PBMCs. The receptors were sampled from a human donor in good health (CMV status not recorded). Some clones in this sample may be carry-over from other donors' samples.

This clonotype was observed at least ten times. The J gene is TRBJ1-6, the V gene TRBV6-1, with D tentatively TRBD1 (6 bases). The CDR3 extends over 17 amino acids. The germline V gene has CDR1 MNHNS and CDR2 SASEGT. V was shortened by 1 base and J by 7 bases, with 17 bases between the two germline ends. This CDR3 is CASSEVSGVNSNSPLHF. The CDR3 DNA is TGTGCCAGCAGTGAAGTATCAGGGGTAAACTCCAATTCACCCCTCCACTTT.

This chain connects TRBV20-1 to TRBJ2-1, with 14 bases matching TRBD2. The germline gives CDR1 DFQATT, CDR2 SNEGSKA (reference sequence). CDR3 size: 15 residues. The trim removed 4 bases at V and 11 bases at J, leaving 10 bases unmatched. In DNA, the CDR3 is TGCAGTGCTAACGGACTAGCGGGGGGTTCAAGTAAGCAGTTCTTC. This gives the protein CSANGLAGGSSKQFF.

This clonotype was counted at least ten times. The gene calls are TRBV27 and TRBJ2-7, with 10 bases matching TRBD2. V lost 5 bases and J lost 3; bases outside the gene matches: 7. CDR3 length: 15 amino acids. Germline V CDR1 and CDR2: MNHEY, SMNVEV (reference sequence). The CDR3 spells CASSPRLAGFYEQYF. The CDR3 DNA reads as TGTGCCAGCAGTCCACGACTAGCGGGTTTCTACGAGCAGTACTTC.

The chain joins TRBV14 to TRBJ2-1; D not resolved. CDR1 and CDR2 (germline): SGHDN, FVKESK. Trimming removed 1 base from V and 7 bases from J, with 11 bases in between. The CDR3 loop spans 14 amino acids. The CDR3 DNA follows: TGTGCCAGCAGCCAAGTGGGGTTAAAGAATGAGCAGTTCTTC. Encoded protein: CASSQVGLKNEQFF.

The chain joins TRBV4-1 to TRBJ2-2; 9 nucleotides align to TRBD2. Germline V gene data show CDR1 as MGHRA and CDR2 as YSYEKL. CDR3 length: 17 residues. V gave up 0 bases and J gave up 2 bases; unmatched junction bases: 4. The CDR3 coding sequence is TGCGCCAGCAGCCAAGAAGGGGGACTAGCTAACACCGGGGAGCTGTTTTTT. This encodes CASSQEGGLANTGELFF.

This clonotype appeared a few times. The chain has TRBV6-4 and TRBJ1-1; D is undetermined. Germline values: CDR1 MRHNA, CDR2 SNTAGT. V shed 5 bases and J shed 3 bases, with 13 bases lying between them. The CDR3 is 14 amino acids. The CDR3: CASSSSGGDTEAFF. In DNA, the CDR3 is TGTGCCAGCAGTTCTAGCGGCGGGGACACTGAAGCTTTCTTT.

This clonotype was seen at least ten times. The junction shows a germline mismatch at one end, possibly a read error. V and J are TRBV7-2 and TRBJ2-7; the D gene could be TRBD1 or TRBD2 (6 bases each). The germline V gene encodes CDR1 SGHTA and CDR2 FQGNSA. There are 14 residues in the CDR3. CDR3 amino acids: CASSVAKGGYEQYF. Here the CDR3 DNA reads TGTGCCAGCAGCGTAGCTAAGGGGGGCTACGAGCAGTACTTC.

Ten or more counts support this clonotype. The J gene is TRBJ2-7, the V gene TRBV7-2; D may be TRBD1 (6 bases). This CDR3 region has 14 residues. Germline V gives CDR1 SGHTA, CDR2 FQGNSA. V was shortened by 8 bases and J by 1 base, with 15 bases between the two germline ends. CDR3: CASLLGAFSYEQYF. CDR3 in DNA: TGTGCCAGCCTCCTGGGGGCTTTTTCCTACGAGCAGTACTTC.

The rearrangement uses TRBV7-6 and TRBJ2-2; TRBD2 might be the D (6 bases). Trimming stripped 8 bases from V and 5 bases from J, with 9 bases between. CDR1 and CDR2 (germline): SGHVS, FNYEAQ. This CDR3 comprises 12 residues. The CDR3 sequence is CASRAGTGELFF. CDR3 sequence (DNA): TGTGCCAGCCGGGCGGGAACCGGGGAGCTGTTTTTT.

This clonotype was found many times. The chain employs TRBV7-3 and TRBJ2-3, with D maybe TRBD1 (5 bases). Trimming removed 8 bases from V and 3 bases from J, with 15 bases in between. CDR3 length equals 14 residues. Germline CDR1 is SGHTA and CDR2 is FQGTGA. The CDR3 bases are TGTGCCAGCGGCATGGGCAGGGCTACAGATACGCAGTATTTT. It specifies CASGMGRATDTQYF.

At least ten counts were recorded for this clonotype. The CDR3 reads CASSSGTPTRLYGYTF. For the CDR3, the DNA is TGTGCCAGCAGTTCTGGGACGCCGACCCGTCTCTATGGCTACACCTTC. The chain employs TRBV6-2 or TRBV6-3 and TRBJ1-2; D is perhaps TRBD1 (5 bases). V was trimmed by 4 bases and J by 4 bases, leaving 19 bases between them. The CDR3 consists of 16 residues. CDR1 MNHEY and CDR2 SVGEGT come from the germline V gene.

This chain connects TRBV3-1 to TRBJ2-7; D gene unclear. Germline CDR1 is LGHDT and CDR2 is YNNKEL (reference sequence). Trimming left V 1 base short and J 4 bases short, with 8 bases between. The CDR3 runs to 13 residues. CDR3 bases: TGTGCCAGCAGCCAAGTTGGCAGATACGAGCAGTACTTC. Its protein product is CASSQVGRYEQYF.